This is a list of T cell receptor beta chains from one sample in a study of cytomegalovirus exposure and HLA in healthy donors. TCRdb's copy holds only in-frame clones and misses some; the assay was immunoSEQ multiplex PCR. The table shows roughly 180,000 clones, with roughly 85% occurring only once. The material sequenced was PBMCs. Source of these receptors: a man in his thirties or forties in good health and CMV-seronegative. Each CDR3 is given with its conserved first and last residue. D genes are given only for firm matches. Rows give clone size only sometimes, using once, few, many, or a class for an expanded clone.

>TRBJ1-2|-|TRBV7-8|-
TGTGCCAGCACCTCAGGTGGGGGGTCGTACTATGGCTACACCTTC
CASTSGGGSYYGYTF
>TRBJ2-7|-|TRBV27|TRBD1
TGTGCCAGCAGTCTACGACAGGGGGGTACGTACGAGCAGTACTTC
CASSLRQGGTYEQYF
>TRBJ1-2|-|TRBV10-3|TRBD1
TGTGCCACTAGACAGGGACTCGGCTATGGCTACACCTTC
CATRQGLGYGYTF
>TRBJ2-1|few|TRBV15|-
TGTGCCACCAGCAGAGTCGGAGGGGACAATGAGCAGTTCTTC
CATSRVGGDNEQFF
>TRBJ1-5|-|TRBV6-5|-
TGTGCCAGCAGTTACGGGCAGGGGAATCAGCCCCAGCATTTT
CASSYGQGNQPQHF
>TRBJ1-1|once|TRBV7-9|-
TGTGCCAGCAGCACCAGGGTGAACACTGAAGCTTTCTTT
CASSTRVNTEAFF
>TRBJ2-7|-|TRBV10-2|TRBD1
TGCGCCAGCACCTTGGACAGGGGGTTCGGCGAGCAGTACTTC
CASTLDRGFGEQYF
>TRBJ2-5|-|TRBV4-1|-
TGCGCCAGCAGCCAAGCTCCTGCAGGAGCGGCCAAAGAGACCCAGTACTTC
CASSQAPAGAAKETQYF
>TRBJ2-5|-|TRBV9|TRBD2
TGTGCCAGCAGTGCTAGCGGGGGGGTTATTCGAGAGACCCAGTACTTC
CASSASGGVIRETQYF
>TRBJ2-3|-|TRBV6-5|TRBD1
TGTGCCAGCAGTTACTCTCGGACAGGGCTCCCAGATACGCAGTATTTT
CASSYSRTGLPDTQYF
>TRBJ2-1|once|TRBV11-3|TRBD2
TGTGCCAGCAGCACACGACTAGCCGGGTCCTACAATGAGCAGTTCTTC
CASSTRLAGSYNEQFF